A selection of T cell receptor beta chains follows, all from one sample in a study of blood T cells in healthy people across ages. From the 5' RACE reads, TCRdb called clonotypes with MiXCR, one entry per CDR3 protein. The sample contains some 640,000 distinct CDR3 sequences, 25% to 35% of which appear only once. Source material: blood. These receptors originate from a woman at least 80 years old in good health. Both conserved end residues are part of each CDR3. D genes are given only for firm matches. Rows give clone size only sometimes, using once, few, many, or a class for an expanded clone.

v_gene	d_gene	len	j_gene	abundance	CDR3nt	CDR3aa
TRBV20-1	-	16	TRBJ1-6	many	TGCAGTGCTAGATTCGGGGGACGGACCTATAATTCACCCCTCCACTTT	CSARFGGRTYNSPLHF
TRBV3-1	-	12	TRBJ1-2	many	TGTGCCAGCAGCCAAGGGGTCTATGGCTACACCTTC	CASSQGVYGYTF
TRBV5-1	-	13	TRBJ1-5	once	TGCGCCAGCAGCTTGGCCGAGGGTCAGTCCCAGCATTTT	CASSLAEGQSQHF
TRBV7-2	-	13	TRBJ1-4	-	TGTGCCAGCAGCTGGGGCCCGGATGAAAAACTGTTTTTT	CASSWGPDEKLFF
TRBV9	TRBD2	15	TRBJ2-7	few	TGTGCCAGCAGCGGACGAGGAGGGGAGGGCAACGAGCAGTACTTC	CASSGRGGEGNEQYF
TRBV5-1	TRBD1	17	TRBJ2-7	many	TGCGCCAGCAGCTTGACACGACAGGGACCGGTCTCCTACGAGCAGTACTTC	CASSLTRQGPVSYEQYF
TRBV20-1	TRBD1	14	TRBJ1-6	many	TGCAGTGCTAAGGGGTGGGACAGCAATTCACCCCTCCACTTT	CSAKGWDSNSPLHF
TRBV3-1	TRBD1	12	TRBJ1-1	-	TGTGCCAGCAGCCAAGACAGGGGGCGAGCTTTCTTT	CASSQDRGRAFF
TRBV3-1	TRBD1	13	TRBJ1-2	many	TGTGCCAGCAGTTCTCGACAGGGTGGCGGCTACACCTTC	CASSSRQGGGYTF
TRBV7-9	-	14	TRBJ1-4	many	TGTGCCAGCAGCTTAGCGGGGCCGAATGAAAAACTGTTTTTT	CASSLAGPNEKLFF
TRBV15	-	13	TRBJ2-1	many	TGTGCCACCAGCAGAGATAAATACAGGAAGCAGTTCTTC	CATSRDKYRKQFF
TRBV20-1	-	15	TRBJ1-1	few	TGCAGTGCCCCCCCCTCGGGGGGACGGGACACTGAAGCTTTCTTT	CSAPPSGGRDTEAFF
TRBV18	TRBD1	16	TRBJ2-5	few	TGTGCCAGCTCACCACTCCCGGGACAGGGGGCAGTTGAGCAGTACTTC	CASSPLPGQGAVEQYF
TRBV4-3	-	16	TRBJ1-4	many	TGCGCCAGCAGCCAAGATGGAAGGGAACCTAATGAAAAACTGTTTTTT	CASSQDGREPNEKLFF
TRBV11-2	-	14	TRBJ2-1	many	TGTGCCAGCAGCTTGTTAGGCGGATACAATGAGCAGTTCTTC	CASSLLGGYNEQFF
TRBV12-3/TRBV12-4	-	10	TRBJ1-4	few	TGTGCCAGCGCAAGTGAAAAACTGTTTTTT	CASASEKLFF
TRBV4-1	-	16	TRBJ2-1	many	TGCGCCAGCAGCCGAGATAGCGATCTGCCGCCCCGAGAGCAGTTCTTC	CASSRDSDLPPREQFF
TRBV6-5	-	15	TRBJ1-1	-	TGTGCCAGCACTCGCGGGGGGGGGATGGGTACTGAAGCTTTCTTT	CASTRGGGMGTEAFF
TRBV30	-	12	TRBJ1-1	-	TGTGCCTGGAGTACAGGAAGGGGTGAAGCTTTCTTT	CAWSTGRGEAFF
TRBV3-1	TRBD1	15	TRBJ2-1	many	TGTGCCAGCAGCCAAGTCGGGACAGGGGGGGATGAGCAGTTCTTC	CASSQVGTGGDEQFF
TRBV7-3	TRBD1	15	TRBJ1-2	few	TGTGCCAGCAGCATGGACAGGGCCACTTACTATGGCTACACCTTC	CASSMDRATYYGYTF
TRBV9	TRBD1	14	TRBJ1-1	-	TGTGCCAGCAGCGTAGGGACAGGGAGTAATGAAGCTTTCTTT	CASSVGTGSNEAFF
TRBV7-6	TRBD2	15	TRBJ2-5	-	TGTGCCAGCAGCCCACAGCGGGAGGCTGTAGAGGAGCAGTACTTC	CASSPQREAVEEQYF
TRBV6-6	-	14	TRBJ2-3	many	TGTGCCAGCACCCCCCCAGACTCAACAGATACGCAGTATTTT	CASTPPDSTDTQYF
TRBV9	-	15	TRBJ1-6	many	TGTGCCAGCAGCTCAAGCTCAGGGGTAGGATCACCCCTCCACTTT	CASSSSSGVGSPLHF
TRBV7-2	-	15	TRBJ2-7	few	TGTGCCAGCAGCCCCTACTCCGGGGGCTCCTACGAGCAGTACTTC	CASSPYSGGSYEQYF
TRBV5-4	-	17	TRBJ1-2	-	TGTGCCAGCAGCTTGGGTTCCGGGTTGCCAGCTAACTATGGCTACACCTTC	CASSLGSGLPANYGYTF
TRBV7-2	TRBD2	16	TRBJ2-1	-	TGTGCCAGCAGCCCAGGACTAGCGGTCTCCTACAATGAGCAGTTCTTC	CASSPGLAVSYNEQFF
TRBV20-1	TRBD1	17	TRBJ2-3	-	TGCAGTGTTCTCACGGCCGGGACAGGCTTGTTTCGGGATACACAGTATTTT	CSVLTAGTGLFRDTQYF
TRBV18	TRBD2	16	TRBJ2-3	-	TGTGCCAGCTCACCAACAGGCGGGGGGGCCCTAGATACGCAGTATTTT	CASSPTGGGALDTQYF
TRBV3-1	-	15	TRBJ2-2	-	TGTGCCAGCAGCCCCACAGGAGGTATGGGCGGGGAGCTGTTTTTT	CASSPTGGMGGELFF
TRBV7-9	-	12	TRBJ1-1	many	TGTGCCAGCAGCCATGGGACCACTGAAGCTTTCTTT	CASSHGTTEAFF
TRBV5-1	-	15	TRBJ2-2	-	TGCGCCGGCAGCTTGTCTGTCCAGTCGGGCGGGGAGCTGTTTTTT	CAGSLSVQSGGELFF
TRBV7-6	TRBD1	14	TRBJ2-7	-	TGTGCCAGCAGCCTAGACAGGGTAGGCTACGAGCAGTACTTC	CASSLDRVGYEQYF
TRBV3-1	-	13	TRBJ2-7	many	TGTGCCAGCAGCCACGGGGTTAGCTACGAGCAGTACTTC	CASSHGVSYEQYF
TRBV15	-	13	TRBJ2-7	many	TGTGCCACCAGCAGAGATAACCAACCCGGGCGGTACTTC	CATSRDNQPGRYF
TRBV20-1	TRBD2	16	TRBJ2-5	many	TGCAGTGCTGACAAACTACAAGCGGGGGCGGGAGAGACCCAGTACTTC	CSADKLQAGAGETQYF